The 30 T cell receptor beta chains below were found in one sample sequenced in a study of vaccination and CD4 T cells after COVID-19. Each CDR3 protein is one row after TCRdb ran MiXCR on the PCR reads. The sample contains 21,000 or so distinct CDR3 sequences, about three fifths of which appear only once. The sample here was CD4+ T cells from blood, taken before SARS-CoV-2 vaccination. Source of these receptors: a human donor who had recovered from COVID-19.

The V and J genes are TRBV21-1 and TRBJ1-6. TRBV21-1 is designated a pseudogene. This CDR3 is 15 amino acids long. CDR3: CASSKLSHHNSPLHF. CDR3 DNA sequence: TGTGCCAGCAGCAAACTCTCTCACCATAATTCACCCCTCCACTTT.

The chain couples TRBV20-1 to TRBJ2-5; TRBD2 aligns across 9 bases. The trim removed 1 base at V and 2 bases at J, leaving 8 bases unmatched. Per the germline V gene, CDR1 is DFQATT and CDR2 is SNEGSKA (reference sequence). CDR3 length: 16 amino acids. CDR3 in amino acids: CSARGLGLANQETQYF. CDR3 sequence (DNA): TGCAGTGCTAGAGGTTTGGGACTAGCCAATCAAGAGACCCAGTACTTC.

This rearrangement joins TRBV5-4 to TRBJ2-3; TRBD2 agrees at 10 bases. CDR3 length: 14 residues. The V gene's germline CDR1 is SGHNT and CDR2 YYREEE (reference sequence). V dropped 0 bases and J dropped 6; count of bases not matched to a gene: 1. CDR3 nucleotide sequence: TGTGCCAGCAGCTTGGATAGCGGGAGGGATACGCAGTATTTT. Translated: CASSLDSGRDTQYF.

The chain recombines TRBV27 with TRBJ2-2; D gene ambiguous. V lost 8 bases and J 1 base, leaving 11 bases between the germline ends. Looked up from germline, CDR1 is MNHEY and CDR2 is SMNVEV (reference sequence). The CDR3 length is 14 residues. CDR3 DNA: TGTGCCAGCGCTAAAAACAGGAACACCGGGGAGCTGTTTTTT. It encodes CASAKNRNTGELFF.

The J gene is TRBJ1-5, the V gene TRBV24-1; tentative D call: TRBD1 (6 bases). Trimming pared 3 bases from V and 9 bases from J, leaving 17 bases between. CDR1 and CDR2 from the germline V gene are KGHDR and SFDVKD. There are 15 residues in the CDR3. Here the CDR3 DNA reads TGTGCCACCAGTGATCCTCGGCAGGGGAGTCGGCCCCAGCATTTT. Translating it yields CATSDPRQGSRPQHF.

The chain is built from TRBV19 and TRBJ1-2, with 7 bases aligning to TRBD1. Germline V gives CDR1 LNHDA, CDR2 SQIVND (reference sequence). Unmatched junction bases numbered 3, after V lost 4 bases and J lost 1 base. CDR3 length: 14 amino acids. Written as DNA, the CDR3 is TGTGCCAGTAGTAACAGGGGATTTAACTATGGCTACACCTTC. Protein: CASSNRGFNYGYTF.

The chain recombines TRBV2 with TRBJ1-5, with D uncertain. Trimming left V 7 bases short and J 1 base short, with 11 bases between. The germline V gene encodes CDR1 SNHLY and CDR2 FYNNEI. This CDR3 spans 14 amino acids. The CDR3 DNA sequence: TGTGCCAGCAAGGGTATCCAGAGCAATCAGCCCCAGCATTTT. It encodes CASKGIQSNQPQHF.

The chain carries TRBV20-1 and TRBJ2-2; TRBD1 or TRBD2 may be the D gene (5 bases each). V lost 5 bases to trimming and J lost 10 bases, with 17 bases between them. The germline CDR1 and CDR2 sequences are DFQATT and SNEGSKA (reference sequence). The CDR3 consists of 13 residues. CDR3 coding DNA: TGCAGTGCTGCTCAACACCGGGACGCGGAGCTGTTTTTT. Translating it yields CSAAQHRDAELFF.

This chain joins TRBV2 and TRBJ1-5; the match to TRBD1 covers 9 bases. CDR3 length: 15 amino acids. The V gene end was trimmed by 6 bases and the J gene end by 2 bases; junction bases not matched to a gene: 5. Germline lookup yields CDR1 SNHLY and CDR2 FYNNEI. The CDR3 protein is CASRRQGEGNQPQHF. The CDR3 nucleotides are TGTGCCAGCAGAAGACAGGGGGAGGGCAATCAGCCCCAGCATTTT.

This clonotype was seen a handful of times. This chain uses TRBV20-1 with TRBJ2-5; 7 bases agree with TRBD1. CDR1 is DFQATT, CDR2 SNEGSKA, per germline (reference sequence). V dropped 6 bases and J dropped 0; count of bases not matched to a gene: 7. The length of the CDR3 is 14 residues. CDR3 loop: CSAPTGTDQETQYF. CDR3 coding DNA: TGCAGTGCCCCGACAGGGACGGACCAAGAGACCCAGTACTTC.

The V gene is TRBV20-1, the J gene TRBJ2-5; the D gene could be TRBD1 or TRBD2 (5 bases each). Germline-derived CDR1 and CDR2 are DFQATT and SNEGSKA (reference sequence). Between the trimmed V and J ends, which lost 6 bases and 3 bases, there was a span of 14 bases. The CDR3 extends over 13 amino acids. In DNA form, the CDR3 reads TGCAGTGCGGTGGGGCAGGGAGAAGAGACCCAGTACTTC. It yields the protein CSAVGQGEETQYF.

This chain joins TRBV20-1 and TRBJ2-1; 7 bases are a match to TRBD2. The CDR3 totals 14 residues. The V gene end was trimmed by 0 bases and the J gene end by 4 bases; junction bases not matched to a gene: 3. Germline-derived CDR1 and CDR2 are DFQATT and SNEGSKA (reference sequence). CDR3 DNA sequence: TGCAGTGCTAGAGATTTACTAGCGTACAATGAGCAGTTCTTC. This codes for CSARDLLAYNEQFF.

The chain employs TRBV24-1 and TRBJ2-3; the D gene is possibly TRBD1 (6 bases). The CDR3 runs to 16 residues. CDR1 and CDR2 (germline): KGHDR, SFDVKD. V lost 1 base to trimming and J lost 5 bases, with 15 bases between them. CDR3 nucleotide sequence: TGTGCCACCAGTGATTTCCTAGCTGGGGGCGGAGATACGCAGTATTTT. Its protein is CATSDFLAGGGDTQYF.

The chain employs TRBV6-1 and TRBJ2-2; unclear D gene. The V gene's germline CDR1 is MNHNS and CDR2 SASEGT. Trimming removed 6 bases at V and 6 bases at J, with 11 bases between. The CDR3 contains 13 residues. The CDR3 DNA sequence: TGTGCCAGCAGCCTAGGGTCGCCCGGGGAGCTGTTTTTT. Translating it yields CASSLGSPGELFF.

The chain combines TRBV7-3 with TRBJ2-1; the D is unclear. This CDR3 is built from 13 residues. Germline CDR1 reads SGHTA; CDR2 reads FQGTGA. The ends were cut back, 2 bases at V and 7 bases at J, with 9 bases in the middle. DNA of the CDR3: TGTGCCAGCAGCTTACCCCCCGGGAATGAGCAGTTCTTC. Encoded protein: CASSLPPGNEQFF.

The chain is built from TRBV20-1 and TRBJ2-7; 10 bases match TRBD2. V was clipped by 6 bases and J by 4 bases; unmatched bases: 6. Germline V CDR1 and CDR2: DFQATT, SNEGSKA (reference sequence). This CDR3 region has 13 residues. CDR3 in DNA: TGCAGTGCCCCCTTAGCGGGAGGTTACGAGCAGTACTTC. It yields the protein CSAPLAGGYEQYF.

This clonotype has a single count. The chain combines TRBV2 with TRBJ2-7; no clear D. Germline V lookup: CDR1 SNHLY, CDR2 FYNNEI. The germline V and J ends were trimmed by 6 bases and 2 bases, with 11 bases remaining between them. There are 13 residues in the CDR3. CDR3 sequence: CASSSSATYEQYF. In nucleotides, the CDR3 is TGTGCCAGCAGCTCTTCGGCCACCTACGAGCAGTACTTC.

V is TRBV6-1 and J is TRBJ2-2; 7 nucleotides align to TRBD1. The trim removed 5 bases at V and 4 bases at J, leaving 4 bases unmatched. Germline CDR1 is MNHNS and CDR2 is SASEGT. This CDR3 spans 14 amino acids. The CDR3 reads CASSRDSPTGELFF. DNA for the CDR3: TGTGCCAGCAGTCGGGACAGCCCCACCGGGGAGCTGTTTTTT.

Only a few counts were recorded for this clonotype. The rearrangement joins TRBV6-1 to TRBJ2-5, with 7 bases fitting TRBD2. Unmatched junction bases numbered 6, after V lost 8 bases and J lost 3 bases. This CDR3 has 13 residues. In germline, CDR1 is MNHNS, CDR2 SASEGT. This chain's CDR3 is CASGSSGKETQYF. In DNA, the CDR3 is TGTGCCAGCGGCTCTAGCGGCAAAGAGACCCAGTACTTC.

V and J are TRBV7-2 and TRBJ2-2; D is possibly TRBD1 or TRBD2 (6 bases each). Trimming removed 5 bases at V and 1 base at J, with 14 bases between. The CDR3 contains 16 residues. Germline-derived CDR1 and CDR2 are SGHTA and FQGNSA. The CDR3 spells CASSLNGGGNTGELFF. CDR3 coding DNA: TGTGCCAGCAGCCTCAACGGGGGCGGGAACACCGGGGAGCTGTTTTTT.

The chain has TRBV19 and TRBJ1-5, with D uncertain. The CDR3 length is 15 residues. CDR1 is LNHDA and CDR2 is SQIVND in the germline V gene (reference sequence). Trimming stripped 6 bases from V and 2 bases from J, with 14 bases between. The CDR3 nucleotides read TGTGCCAGTAGCAGGAAAACCGTGGGCAATCAGCCCCAGCATTTT. The encoded protein is CASSRKTVGNQPQHF.

The chain employs TRBV7-6 and TRBJ2-2; TRBD1 is a possible D gene (6 bases). Trimming left V 4 bases short and J 6 bases short, with 21 bases between. This CDR3 contains 17 residues. Germline V gives CDR1 SGHVS, CDR2 FNYEAQ. The CDR3 nucleotides are TGTGCCAGCAGCTGGGGACCCGGGACAATTGGCTCCGGGGAGCTGTTTTTT. Protein sequence: CASSWGPGTIGSGELFF.

The J gene is TRBJ2-4, the V gene TRBV7-9, with 9 positions matching TRBD1. The V segment lost 2 bases and the J segment 7 bases; nucleotides outside the gene matches: 6. The CDR3 sequence is 15 residues long. The V gene's germline CDR1 is SEHNR and CDR2 FQNEAQ (reference sequence). The DNA for the CDR3 is TGTGCCAGCAGCTTAACAGGGGGCGCATGGAACATTCAGTACTTC. This translates into CASSLTGGAWNIQYF.

The rearrangement links TRBV28 to TRBJ1-5; D uncertain. The germline V and J ends were trimmed by 7 bases and 0 bases, with 13 bases remaining between them. The CDR3 contains 15 residues. Germline CDR1 reads MDHEN; CDR2 reads SYDVKM. The CDR3 here is CASKWAPSSNQPQHF. The CDR3 coding sequence is TGTGCCAGCAAATGGGCACCGAGTAGCAATCAGCCCCAGCATTTT.

The chain recombines TRBV19 with TRBJ2-3, with D possibly matching TRBD2 (6 bases). Per germline, CDR1 LNHDA and CDR2 SQIVND (reference sequence). The V and J ends lost 3 bases and 6 bases respectively, with 22 bases between them. There are 17 residues in the CDR3. CDR3 loop: CASSMQEGRGRRDTQYF. The CDR3 nucleotides are TGTGCCAGTAGTATGCAGGAAGGCCGGGGGAGGAGGGATACGCAGTATTTT.

This rearrangement joins TRBV28 to TRBJ2-7; D is undetermined. The CDR3 contains 16 residues. Trimming removed 2 bases at V and 3 bases at J, with 17 bases between. Germline V gene data show CDR1 as MDHEN and CDR2 as SYDVKM. In nucleotides, the CDR3 is TGTGCCAGCAGTTTAATCCCGGGCTTGAGTGGCTACGAGCAGTACTTC. It codes for CASSLIPGLSGYEQYF.

V usage is TRBV28 and J usage is TRBJ2-1, with TRBD1 identical over 9 bases. CDR1 MDHEN and CDR2 SYDVKM come from the germline V gene. Trimming removed 8 bases from V and 7 bases from J; junction bases left unmatched: 12. The CDR3 covers 15 residues. The CDR3 DNA follows: TGTGCCAGCTCACCCCGGGGACAGGGTTATAATGAGCAGTTCTTC. It yields the protein CASSPRGQGYNEQFF.

The chain is built from TRBV15 and TRBJ2-7; tentative D call: TRBD2 (5 bases). The CDR3 sequence is 11 residues long. The ends were cut back, 8 bases at V and 4 bases at J, with 9 bases in the middle. Germline V gene data show CDR1 as LNHNV and CDR2 as YYDKDF (reference sequence). CDR3: CATEGEYEQYF. CDR3 in DNA: TGTGCCACCGAGGGAGAGTACGAGCAGTACTTC.

The rearrangement links TRBV28 to TRBJ1-1; D possibly corresponds to TRBD1 (5 bases). V lost 3 bases and J lost 9, with 11 bases in between. Germline lookup yields CDR1 MDHEN and CDR2 SYDVKM. The CDR3 loop spans 12 amino acids. The CDR3 DNA reads TGTGCCAGCAGTTTTTTAGACAGACAAGCTTTCTTT. Encoded protein: CASSFLDRQAFF.

The V gene is TRBV10-3, the J gene TRBJ2-3; TRBD2 is a possible D gene (5 bases). CDR1 is ENHRY, CDR2 SYGVKD, per germline. V shed 3 bases and J shed 1 base, with 11 bases lying between them. This CDR3 comprises 15 residues. The DNA of the CDR3 is TGTGCCATCAGTGAAGGGCTAGCAGGCACAGATACGCAGTATTTT. It encodes CAISEGLAGTDTQYF.